This T cell receptor (beta chain) emerged from a study of blood T cell repertoires in COVID-19. Across the whole study: Samples representing acute and convalescent COVID-19 were sourced from the United States, Italy and Spain. Sources were T cells, B-cell-depleted T cells, or PBMCs; the material itself was cDNA or gDNA.

This CDR3 region has 15 residues. Germline CDR1 and CDR2: MNHNS and SASEGT. Germline trimming cut 3 bases from V and 5 bases from J; bases unmatched to any gene: 9. Original processing methods: Reference gene primers were amplified, and this amplification served to estimate nucleated cell counts. Data came from immunoSEQ multiplex PCR; TCRdb stores just in-frame clones and leaves some out. V and J calls and clone size are given by that table; D and trimming were obtained from the DNA. The repertoire holds 98,000 or so clones, with 85% to 90% as singletons. The source material was peripheral blood. This chain uses TRBV6-1 with TRBJ2-5, with TRBD1 matching 7 bases. The receptor was isolated from a man aged 45-60 years with acute or convalescent COVID-19. This CDR3 reads CASSDSTGVRETQYF. CDR3 sequence (DNA): TGTGCCAGCAGTGATTCCACAGGGGTGAGGGAGACCCAGTACTTC.